This is a list of T cell receptor beta chains from one sample in a study of blood T cell repertoires in COVID-19. Using immunoSEQ multiplex PCR, the repertoire was profiled, and TCRdb retains in-frame clones only, with some absent. The sample gives about 84,000 clones, 80% to 90% of which show up once; roughly 36% is in the top ten. What was sequenced was peripheral blood. The origin of the receptors is an elderly man with active or convalescent COVID-19. Both conserved end residues are part of each CDR3. D genes are given only for firm matches. Expanded clones are given a class, and other clones once, few, many or no size at all.

>-|-|TRBJ1-4|TRBV5-1
TGCGCCAGCAGCTTGGTGGGCCTGGGGCAGGATAATGAAAAACTGTTTTTT
CASSLVGLGQDNEKLFF
>-|-|TRBJ2-2|TRBV7-2
TGTGCCAGCAGCCAATGGGCCCCGGGGTCGTCTTTCACCGGGGAGCTGTTTTTT
CASSQWAPGSSFTGELFF
>-|-|TRBJ1-1|TRBV27
TGTGCCAGCAGTTTTCAGGAGGGTTCGGCTTTCTTT
CASSFQEGSAFF
>TRBD1|once|TRBJ2-4|TRBV11-2
TGTGCCAGCAGCCCCCGCCGGACAGGTCGAAACATTCAGTACTTC
CASSPRRTGRNIQYF
>-|-|TRBJ1-2|TRBV2
TGTGCCAGCAGTGAACTAGCGGGGGTAGGCTACACCTTC
CASSELAGVGYTF
>-|-|TRBJ1-1|TRBV2
TGTGCCACTCTCGGAGGGGGGGGTTTTACTGAAGCTTTCTTT
CATLGGGGFTEAFF
>TRBD1|-|TRBJ1-1|TRBV19
TGTGCCAGTAGACTCCAGGGGGACACTGAAGCTTTCTTT
CASRLQGDTEAFF
>TRBD1|-|TRBJ2-2|TRBV28
TGTGCCAGCAGGCCAGCGGACAGGGCCGGTACCGGGGAGCTGTTTTTT
CASRPADRAGTGELFF
>-|-|TRBJ2-7|TRBV6-5
TGTGCCAGCAGGGGTAAGCCGGAGGGCTCCTACGAGCAGTACTTC
CASRGKPEGSYEQYF
>-|-|TRBJ2-1|TRBV7-3
TGTGCCAGCAGCTTAGCAGGGTCGGGCAATGAGCAGTTCTTC
CASSLAGSGNEQFF
>TRBD1|-|TRBJ2-3|TRBV4-2
TGTGCCAGCAGCCAAGATGGAAGGGGGACAGGGGTCACAGATACGCAGTATTTT
CASSQDGRGTGVTDTQYF
>-|-|TRBJ1-4|TRBV4-2
TGTGCCAGCAGCCAAGCTCGACAGGCAACTAATGAAAAACTGTTTTTT
CASSQARQATNEKLFF
>-|-|TRBJ1-1|TRBV9
TGTGCCAGCAGCCCAAGGCAGGGCTCGAACACTGAAGCTTTCTTT
CASSPRQGSNTEAFF
>TRBD1|-|TRBJ1-1|TRBV28
TGTGCCAGCAGTTTGCTCCCGGGACAGGGGGAAAACACTGAAGCTTTCTTT
CASSLLPGQGENTEAFF
>-|-|TRBJ1-3|TRBV30
TGTGCCTGGATAAGACCAGGGGCTGGAAACACCATATATTTT
CAWIRPGAGNTIYF
>-|-|TRBJ2-7|TRBV21-1
TGTGCCAGCAGCAAAGCGCCCTTAAGGAGGCAGTACTTC
CASSKAPLRRQYF
>TRBD1|-|TRBJ1-6|TRBV14
TGTGCCAGCAGCCTCAGCTTCCAGGGGGTTTTGAATTCACCCCTCCACTTT
CASSLSFQGVLNSPLHF
>-|-|TRBJ2-7|TRBV6-5
TGTGCCAGCAGTTACGGTGGGGACACCTACGAGCAGTACTTC
CASSYGGDTYEQYF
>TRBD2|once|TRBJ2-5|TRBV5-1
TGCGCCAGCAGCCCGGCTAGCGGCCAAGAGACCCAGTACTTC
CASSPASGQETQYF
>TRBD1|-|TRBJ1-5|TRBV30
TGTGCCTGGAGTTTGGACAGGGGAAGTCAGCCCCAGCATTTT
CAWSLDRGSQPQHF
>TRBD2|few|TRBJ2-1|TRBV2
TGTGCCAGCAGTGAAGCTGGGGGGGAGGATGAGCAGTTCTTC
CASSEAGGEDEQFF
>-|few|TRBJ1-5|TRBV27
TGTGCCAGCAGTCGACTTATCGGGGATCAGCCCCAGCATTTT
CASSRLIGDQPQHF
>-|once|TRBJ1-3|TRBV2
TGTGCCAGCAGTGAGGGCTTCTTCCAGGGGAGATACACCATATATTTT
CASSEGFFQGRYTIYF
>-|-|TRBJ2-3|TRBV6-5
TGTGCCAGCAGTTACTCACAGGGCCCCACAGATACGCAGTATTTT
CASSYSQGPTDTQYF
>-|-|TRBJ1-1|TRBV4-1
TGCGCCAGCAGCCACCCTGGCCGGAACACTGAAGCTTTCTTT
CASSHPGRNTEAFF
>TRBD2|-|TRBJ2-7|TRBV7-2
TGTGCCAGCAGCTTCGGGACTAGCGGGAGGTACGAGCAGTACTTC
CASSFGTSGRYEQYF
>TRBD1|-|TRBJ2-7|TRBV15
TGTGCCACCAGCAGAGATGTCGACAGGGACTACGAGCAGTACTTC
CATSRDVDRDYEQYF
>TRBD1|-|TRBJ1-1|TRBV5-4
TGTGCCAGCAGGAGGGGACAGGGGGCGAGATTCACTGAAGCTTTCTTT
CASRRGQGARFTEAFF
>TRBD2|once|TRBJ2-2|TRBV5-6
TGTGCCAGCAGCCAGTTAGCGGGAGCGAACACCGGGGAGCTGTTTTTT
CASSQLAGANTGELFF
>TRBD2|-|TRBJ2-1|TRBV24-1
TGTGCCACCAGTGCCGGGAGGGACTACAATGAGCAGTTCTTC
CATSAGRDYNEQFF
>-|once|TRBJ1-3|TRBV30
TGTGCCTGGAGCCAGATAGACAGCTCCTTCTCTGGAAACACCATATATTTT
CAWSQIDSSFSGNTIYF
>TRBD2|-|TRBJ2-5|TRBV18
TGTGCCAGCTCCCAGGGACTAGCGCGGGAAGAGACCCAGTACTTC
CASSQGLAREETQYF
>TRBD2|-|TRBJ2-1|TRBV20-1
TGCAGTGCTAGTGACGGGAGGGAGCAGTTCTTC
CSASDGREQFF
>TRBD1|-|TRBJ2-2|TRBV18
TGTGCCAGCTCACCACAGGGGGCGAAGAACACCGGGGAGCTGTTTTTT
CASSPQGAKNTGELFF
>-|-|TRBJ1-5|TRBV11-2
TGTGCCAGCAGCGAGATAGGGGGGGTAGGTCAGCCCCAGCATTTT
CASSEIGGVGQPQHF
>-|-|TRBJ2-1|TRBV5-1
TGCGCCAGCAGCTTGTATCGCGACTTTGCTGGGAATGAGCAGTTCTTC
CASSLYRDFAGNEQFF
>-|-|TRBJ2-2|TRBV5-1
TGCGCCAGCAGCTTGGAGCTGGCCGGGGAGCTGTTTTTT
CASSLELAGELFF
>-|-|TRBJ1-6|TRBV15
TGTGCCACCAGCGAGGGCGGCGGAACCACCGGAATTTCCCTCCACTTT
CATSEGGGTTGISLHF
>-|-|TRBJ2-3|TRBV7-9
TGTGCCAGCAGCTCCCCCCCTCACACCCGGGTGGGAGATACGCAGTATTTT
CASSSPPHTRVGDTQYF
>-|-|TRBJ2-1|TRBV6-5
TGTGCCAGCAGTAACAGGCTCAACTCCTACAATGAGCAGTTCTTC
CASSNRLNSYNEQFF
>-|-|TRBJ1-4|TRBV19
TGTGCCAGTAGTATATTACAAGAAAAACTGTTTTTT
CASSILQEKLFF
>-|-|TRBJ1-1|TRBV5-1
TGCGCCAGCAGCTTGCTACAGAGAGACACTGAAGCTTTCTTT
CASSLLQRDTEAFF
>TRBD1|-|TRBJ1-4|TRBV4-1
TGCGCCAGCAGCCCTCGGGACAGGGGGCTCCCTAATGAAAAACTGTTTTTT
CASSPRDRGLPNEKLFF
>TRBD2|-|TRBJ2-3|TRBV5-1
TGCGCCAGCAGCTGGGGGACTAGCGGGAGAACCACAGATACGCAGTATTTT
CASSWGTSGRTTDTQYF
>-|-|TRBJ2-3|TRBV5-1
TGCGCCAGCAGCGCACAGGGAGACACAGATACGCAGTATTTT
CASSAQGDTDTQYF
>TRBD2|once|TRBJ2-1|TRBV6-5
TGTGCCATCGCCCCGGGGGGGAGCTCCTACAATGAGCAGTTCTTC
CAIAPGGSSYNEQFF
>TRBD2|-|TRBJ2-2|TRBV19
TGTGCCAGTAGTTTGGCTAGCGGGAGGAAAACCGGGGAGCTGTTTTTT
CASSLASGRKTGELFF
>-|-|TRBJ1-1|TRBV5-4
TGTGCCAGCAGCTTGGTTCAGGGCCCGACTGAAGCTTTCTTT
CASSLVQGPTEAFF
>-|-|TRBJ2-7|TRBV30
TGTGCCTGGACTCCCCGGCAGGGTGGGAACTACGAGCAGTACTTC
CAWTPRQGGNYEQYF
>-|-|TRBJ2-4|TRBV28
TGTGCCAGCAGCCCGGTTGGGGACGGGGGAAACATTCAGTACTTC
CASSPVGDGGNIQYF
>TRBD1|-|TRBJ1-3|TRBV6-5
TGTGCCAGCAGGAAGGACAGGGCTGGAAACACCATATATTTT
CASRKDRAGNTIYF
>TRBD1|once|TRBJ1-4|TRBV27
TGTGCCAGCAGTTTATTGGGGACAGGGGGCCCTAATGAAAAACTGTTTTTT
CASSLLGTGGPNEKLFF
>TRBD1|-|TRBJ1-6|TRBV11-1
TGTGCCAGCAGCGATTTCCCGGGACAGGGGGACTCACCCCTCCACTTT
CASSDFPGQGDSPLHF
>-|-|TRBJ1-6|TRBV4-3
TGCGCCAGCAGCCAAGATTACGGTGATTCACCCCTCCACTTT
CASSQDYGDSPLHF
>TRBD1|once|TRBJ1-6|TRBV4-3
TGCGCCAGCAGCCACCCTGACCATGGGACAGGGAATTCACCCCTCCACTTT
CASSHPDHGTGNSPLHF
>TRBD1|-|TRBJ2-7|TRBV28
TGTGCCAGCAGTTTCGGACAGGTAACCTACGAGCAGTACTTC
CASSFGQVTYEQYF
>TRBD2|-|TRBJ2-6|TRBV3-1/TRBV3-2
TGTGCCAGCAGCCAAGCCCCCCCGGGGAGGGGCCCCGGAGCCTCTGGGGCCAACGTCCTGACTTTC
CASSQAPPGRGPGASGANVLTF
>-|-|TRBJ2-5|TRBV15
TGTGCCACCAGCAGAGACGGGTGGGAGACCCAGTACTTC
CATSRDGWETQYF
>-|-|TRBJ1-5|TRBV4-1
TGCGCCAGCAGCCAAGTATATCCGAGCGGGGAGCAGCCCCAGCATTTT
CASSQVYPSGEQPQHF